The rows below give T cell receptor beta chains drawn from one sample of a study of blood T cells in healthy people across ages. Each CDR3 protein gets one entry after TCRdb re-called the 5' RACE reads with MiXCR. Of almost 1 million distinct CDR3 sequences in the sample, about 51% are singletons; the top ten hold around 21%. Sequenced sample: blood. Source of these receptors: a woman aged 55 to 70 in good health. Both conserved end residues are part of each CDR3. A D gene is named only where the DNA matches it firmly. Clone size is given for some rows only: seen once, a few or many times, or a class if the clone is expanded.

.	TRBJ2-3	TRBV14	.	TGTGCCAGCAGCCAAGATCAACGAAGGGGCCCGGAGCAGATGGCAGATACGCAGTATTTT	CASSQDQRRGPEQMADTQYF
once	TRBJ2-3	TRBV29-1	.	TGCAGCGTTGACGGCAGCGGAAGAACAGATGCGCAGTATTTT	CSVDGSGRTDAQYF
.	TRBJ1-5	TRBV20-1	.	TGCAGTGCTAGAGATATAAGGGCTGAACAGCCCCAGCATTTT	CSARDIRAEQPQHF
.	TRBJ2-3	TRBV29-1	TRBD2	TGCAGCGTTGAAGCCCAGGGCTGGGAGACTAGCGGAGCAGATACGCAGTATTTT	CSVEAQGWETSGADTQYF
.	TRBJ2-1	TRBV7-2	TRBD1	TGTGCCAGCAGCCAAGACAGGGGGGAGTACAATGAGCAGTTCTTC	CASSQDRGEYNEQFF
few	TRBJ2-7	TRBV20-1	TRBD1	TGCAGTGCCAAGGACCGGGACAGAGAGTACGAGCAGTACTTC	CSAKDRDREYEQYF
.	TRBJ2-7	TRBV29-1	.	TGCAGCGTTGTTCTGCAGGGTTTACCATACGAGCAGTACTTC	CSVVLQGLPYEQYF
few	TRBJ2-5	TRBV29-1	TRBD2	TGCAGCGTTGGGGCGGGACTAGGGAGGGAGACCCAGTACTTC	CSVGAGLGRETQYF
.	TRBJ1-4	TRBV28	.	TGTGCCAGCAGTTTGGGACTCTCAACGGGAAAACTGTTTTTT	CASSLGLSTGKLFF
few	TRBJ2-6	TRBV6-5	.	TGTGCCAGCAGTTACTCGATATTTCGGAGCTCTGGGGCCAACGTCCTGACTTTC	CASSYSIFRSSGANVLTF
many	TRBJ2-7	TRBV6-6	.	TGTGCCAGCAGTTACCATCCGGGGGGGACAGACTACGAGCAGTACTTC	CASSYHPGGTDYEQYF
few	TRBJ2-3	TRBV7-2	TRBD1	TGTGCCAGCGAACCGGGACAGGGCACAGATACGCAGTATTTT	CASEPGQGTDTQYF
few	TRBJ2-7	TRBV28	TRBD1	TGTGCCAGCAGTTCCTCCCGGGACAGGGGTTTTCGGGAGCAGTACTTC	CASSSSRDRGFREQYF
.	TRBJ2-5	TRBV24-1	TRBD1	TGTGCCACCAGTGACCCGACAGGGGTGAAGTTAGAAGAGACCCAGTACTTC	CATSDPTGVKLEETQYF
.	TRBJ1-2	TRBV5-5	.	TGTGCCAGCAGCTTGGTACAGGACCGCAGGAATGGCTACACCTTC	CASSLVQDRRNGYTF
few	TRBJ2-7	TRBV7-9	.	TGTGCCAGCAGCCCATCAGGCCACTACGAGCAGTACTTC	CASSPSGHYEQYF